The sequence of this T cell receptor (beta chain) was determined in a study of cytomegalovirus exposure and HLA in healthy donors. The study, taken as a whole, reports: What a later analysis reportedly showed was that an Asian-associated ancestry cluster had fewer N-insertions than the approximately 700-donor mean. Most TCR sequences were uncommon, yet certain public TCRs appeared in many donors.

The primer mix had 60 Vbeta and 13 Jbeta primers. Only in-frame clones appear in the TCRdb table, and some are missing; sequencing was by immunoSEQ multiplex PCR. The sample contains more than 150,000 clones, around four fifths of which appear only once. Germline V gene data show CDR1 as SGHDT and CDR2 as YYEEEE. V lost 4 bases to trimming and J lost 9 bases; unmatched junction nucleotides: 8. The CDR3 extends over 15 amino acids. Details on this clone: As yet, its antigen is unknown.

Sequenced input: PBMCs. The sequence was obtained from a woman aged 30 to 39 in good health and CMV-seronegative. This sequence joins TRBV5-6 and TRBJ1-6; 9 bases agree with TRBD1. The chain's CDR3 is CASSGGQGLGSPLHF. CDR3 in DNA: TGTGCCAGCAGCGGGGGACAGGGCTTGGGTTCACCCCTCCACTTT.